This TCR beta chain stems from a study of technical replicates of blood from a handful of donors (dated by TCRdb to 2015 to 2018). The method behind the library was the immunoSEQ multiplex PCR assay. TCRdb's version of the immuneACCESS table is confined to in-frame rearrangements and falls short of the full clone set. An unresolved V gene accounts for under half of the shortfall where checked; the remainder is of unknown origin. Across this sample there are about 60,000 clones, with approximately 89% seen only once. The leading ten clones occupy approximately 5.2% of the sample. From the cysteine through the phenylalanine, the CDR3 covers 19 amino acids. The CDR3 DNA has 57 bases and is translated from base 1. CDR1 and CDR2, per the germline V gene, are LGHNT and FRNRAP. Trimming removed 2 bases from V and 9 bases from J; the gene matches leave 22 bases unexplained. This clone was seen a single time. Its recognized antigen is unknown. The record has no base qualities; no much larger clone is one base away.

The sample taken for sequencing was PBMCs. The rearrangement joined TRBV12-5 to TRBJ2-1; 7 bases in the junction line up with TRBD2. The clonotype comes from a human donor in good health. Some clones in this sample may be carry-over from other donors' samples. The base sequence is TGTGCTAGTGGTTTGTACCCCCAAGCGGGACGTCCTCCGGGGGGTGAGCAGTTCTTC. This translates into CASGLYPQAGRPPGGEQFF.